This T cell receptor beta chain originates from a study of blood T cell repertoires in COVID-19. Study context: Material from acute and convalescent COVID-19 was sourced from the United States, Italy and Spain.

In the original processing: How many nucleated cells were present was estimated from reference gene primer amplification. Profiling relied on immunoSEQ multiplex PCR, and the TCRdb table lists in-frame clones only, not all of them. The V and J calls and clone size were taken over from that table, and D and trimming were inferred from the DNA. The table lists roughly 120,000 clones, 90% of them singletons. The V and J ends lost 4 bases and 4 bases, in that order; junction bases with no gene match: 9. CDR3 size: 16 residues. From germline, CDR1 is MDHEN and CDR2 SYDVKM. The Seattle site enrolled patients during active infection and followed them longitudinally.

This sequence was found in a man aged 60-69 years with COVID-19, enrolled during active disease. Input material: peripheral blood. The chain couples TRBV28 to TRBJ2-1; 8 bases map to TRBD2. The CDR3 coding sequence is TGTGCCAGCAGTTCCCCTCTAGCGGGTAGGTACAATGAGCAGTTCTTC. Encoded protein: CASSSPLAGRYNEQFF.